This passage covers 11 T cell receptor beta chains from one sample sequenced in a study of spatial heterogeneity in lung cancer. Time point indicated: sample taken at primary tumor resection. TCRdb ran MiXCR on the 5' RACE reads and lists one entry per CDR3 protein. The sample lists 90,000 to 95,000 distinct CDR3 sequences, about an eighth occurring once. The source was PBMCs, collected at surgery. The origin of the receptors is a male donor with early-stage non-small cell lung cancer.

There are a few counts of this clonotype. This rearrangement joins TRBV6-1 to TRBJ2-7; 9 nucleotides agree with TRBD2. This CDR3 comprises 18 residues. The V gene's germline CDR1 is MNHNS and CDR2 SASEGT. Unmatched junction bases numbered 15, after V lost 3 bases and J lost 3 bases. The CDR3, as DNA: TGTGCCAGCAGTGATTTGGGTAGCGGGAGAAATTCCGTCTACGAGCAGTACTTC. Translated: CASSDLGSGRNSVYEQYF.

This clonotype was seen only a few times. The chain carries TRBV12-3 or TRBV12-4 and TRBJ1-5; D is ambiguous. V gave up 10 bases and J gave up 2 bases, with 15 bases separating them. This CDR3 region has 14 residues. CDR3 in amino acids: CATSDASGNQPQHF. The DNA of the CDR3 is TGTGCCACCTCAGACGCCTCGGGCAATCAGCCCCAGCATTTT.

This clonotype was seen at least ten times. The chain employs TRBV11-1 and TRBJ2-5, with 8 bases fitting TRBD2. The CDR3 is 14 amino acids. Per the germline V gene, CDR1 is SGHAT and CDR2 is FQDESV (reference sequence). V lost 4 bases, J lost 5 bases, and 6 bases stayed unmatched. CDR3 coding DNA: TGTGCCAGCAGCTCCGGGGGGGCTTGGGAGACCCAGTACTTC. This gives the protein CASSSGGAWETQYF.

The chain recombines TRBV7-3 with TRBJ1-1; 10 nucleotides line up with TRBD1. The junction had 8 bases not matched to a gene; V was cut back by 5 bases and J by 5 bases. The CDR3 consists of 15 residues. CDR1 is SGHTA, CDR2 FQGTGA, per germline. This CDR3 is CASSPRTGGLTEAFF. The CDR3 coding sequence is TGTGCCAGCAGCCCGAGGACAGGGGGGTTAACTGAAGCTTTCTTT.

This clonotype was found a few times. V usage is TRBV27 and J usage is TRBJ2-2, with a tentative D call TRBD1 (6 bases). This CDR3 spans 18 amino acids. V lost 6 bases to trimming and J lost 2 bases, with 22 bases between them. Germline-derived CDR1 and CDR2 are MNHEY and SMNVEV (reference sequence). The CDR3 region has the DNA TGTGCCAGCAGCTATGATCTGAGGCAGGGGCGAAACACCGGGGAGCTGTTTTTT. Protein: CASSYDLRQGRNTGELFF.

This clonotype was seen more than once but under ten times. This chain uses TRBV6-2 or TRBV6-3 with TRBJ1-6; the D gene is possibly TRBD1 (6 bases). The length of the CDR3 is 14 residues. Germline values: CDR1 MNHEY, CDR2 SVGEGT. V was shortened by 8 bases and J by 13 bases, with 21 bases between the two germline ends. CDR3 nucleotides: TGTGCCAGCTCACCAACAGGGACAACAGGGCCCCTCCACTTT. Translated: CASSPTGTTGPLHF.

On this clonotype itself: The germline gene is not matched at one end of the junction; a read error may be the cause. The genes are TRBV27 and TRBJ2-7, with D possibly TRBD1 on 6 matching bases. CDR3 length equals 14 residues. Germline values: CDR1 MNHEY, CDR2 SMNVEV (reference sequence). The CDR3 sequence: CASSLAGVLYELYF. CDR3 in DNA: TGTGCCAGCAGTTTAGCAGGGGTCCTTTACGAGCTGTACTTC.

The table lists this clonotype with many counts. The chain joins TRBV7-9 to TRBJ2-3; 7 bases line up with TRBD2. The ends lost 3 bases at V and 2 bases at J; junction bases unmatched: 2. The V gene's germline CDR1 is SEHNR and CDR2 FQNEAQ (reference sequence). The CDR3 covers 14 residues. In DNA, the CDR3 is TGTGCCAGCAGCTTTAGCGGGCCCACAGATACGCAGTATTTT. This codes for CASSFSGPTDTQYF.

This clonotype was counted a few times. This chain connects TRBV5-4 to TRBJ2-7, with 8 nucleotides matching TRBD1. The germline gives CDR1 SGHNT, CDR2 YYREEE (reference sequence). The CDR3 covers 14 residues. With V trimmed by 3 bases and J by 2 bases, 4 bases remained unmatched. CDR3 sequence: CASSSTTGAYEQYF. Written as DNA, the CDR3 is TGTGCCAGCAGCTCGACGACAGGGGCCTACGAGCAGTACTTC.

In this sample, this clonotype is medium-sized (0.01 to 0.1%). This chain connects TRBV28 to TRBJ1-5; TRBD1 agrees at 11 bases. J was trimmed by 3 bases and V by 4 bases; bases with no gene match: 8. Germline V gene sequence: CDR1 MDHEN, CDR2 SYDVKM. The CDR3 runs 17 residues. Here the CDR3 DNA reads TGTGCCAGCAGTTGGGACAGGGGGGATCGGGCCAATCAGCCCCAGCATTTT. It yields the protein CASSWDRGDRANQPQHF.

This sequence joins TRBV6-6 and TRBJ2-3, with D perhaps matching TRBD1 (6 bases). Germline V CDR1 and CDR2: MNHNY, SVGAGI (reference sequence). V lost 0 bases and J lost 1, with 14 bases in between. The CDR3 contains 17 residues. CDR3 region: CASSYSPRGVGTDTQYF. In nucleotides, the CDR3 is TGTGCCAGCAGTTACTCCCCCAGGGGAGTTGGCACAGATACGCAGTATTTT.